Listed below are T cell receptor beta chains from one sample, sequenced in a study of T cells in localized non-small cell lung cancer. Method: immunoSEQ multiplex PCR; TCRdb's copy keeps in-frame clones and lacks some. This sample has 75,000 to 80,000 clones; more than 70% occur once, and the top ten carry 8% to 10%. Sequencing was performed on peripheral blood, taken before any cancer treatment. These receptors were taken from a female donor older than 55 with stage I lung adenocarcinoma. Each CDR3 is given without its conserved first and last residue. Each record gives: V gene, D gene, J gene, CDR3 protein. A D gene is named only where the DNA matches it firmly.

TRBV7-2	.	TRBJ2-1	ASSSGTLKSNEQF
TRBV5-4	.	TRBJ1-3	ASSLVTGNTIY
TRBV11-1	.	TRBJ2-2	ASSLWGRNTGELF
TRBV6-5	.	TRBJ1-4	ASSDWQNNEKLF
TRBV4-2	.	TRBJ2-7	ASSQGLSRYEQY
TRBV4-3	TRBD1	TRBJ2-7	ASSPGTGTYAYEQY
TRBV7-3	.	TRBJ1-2	ASSSALPGLYGYT
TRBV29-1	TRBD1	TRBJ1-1	SVPKGGQPNTEAF
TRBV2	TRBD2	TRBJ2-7	ASSYGEGETYEQY
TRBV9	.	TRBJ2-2	ASSVAPNTGELF
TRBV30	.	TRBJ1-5	AWSMGVSNQPQH
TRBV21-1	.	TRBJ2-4	ASSKMDRGTKNIQY
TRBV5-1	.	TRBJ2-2	ASSYYFTGELF
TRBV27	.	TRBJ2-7	ASSHWVTGRPSSYEQY
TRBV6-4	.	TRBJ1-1	ASSPTLQAAAF
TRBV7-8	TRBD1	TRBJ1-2	ASSLQRTGRNYGYT
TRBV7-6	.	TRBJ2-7	ASSLGIEQY
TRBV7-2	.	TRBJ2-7	ASSLLVLSYEQY
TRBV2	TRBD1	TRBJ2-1	ASTAGGSYNEQF
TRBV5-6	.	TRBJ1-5	ASSRVNQPQH
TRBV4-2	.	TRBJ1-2	ASSQESRGSGYGYT
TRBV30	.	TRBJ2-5	AWSSTRETQY
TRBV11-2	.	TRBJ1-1	ASSLGHNPPNTEAF